This T cell receptor beta chain was documented in a study of graft-versus-host responses after intestinal transplantation. For this clone: Its antigen is not known.

Sequencing was performed with immunoSEQ multiplex PCR; in TCRdb, only in-frame clones are kept and a portion is missing. The table shows about 130,000 clones, with about 92% occurring only once. The CDR3 has 12 residues. Germline V gene lookup returns CDR1 SNHLY and CDR2 FYNNEI. V was cut by 11 bases and J by 4 bases, with 12 bases left in between. The clonotype comes from a human donor who received an intestinal transplant. The material was unstimulated CD4+ T cells sorted from spleen or lymph node cells, obtained before intestinal transplant. V and J are TRBV2 and TRBJ1-5, with D hard to call. The CDR3 DNA is TGTGCCTCCAGGAGGGCGAATCAGCCCCAGCATTTT. Protein sequence: CASRRANQPQHF.